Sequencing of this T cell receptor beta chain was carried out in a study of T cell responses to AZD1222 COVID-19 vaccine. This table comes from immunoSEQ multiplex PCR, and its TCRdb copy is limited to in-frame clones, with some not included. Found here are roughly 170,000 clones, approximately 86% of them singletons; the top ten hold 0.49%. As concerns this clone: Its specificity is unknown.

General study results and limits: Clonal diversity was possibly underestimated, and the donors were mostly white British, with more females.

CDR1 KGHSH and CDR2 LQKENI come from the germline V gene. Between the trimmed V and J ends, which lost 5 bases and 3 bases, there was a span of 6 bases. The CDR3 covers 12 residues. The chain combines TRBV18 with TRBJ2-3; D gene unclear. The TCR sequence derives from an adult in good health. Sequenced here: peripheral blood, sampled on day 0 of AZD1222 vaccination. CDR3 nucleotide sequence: TGTGCCAGCTCAACGCGAACAGATACGCAGTATTTT. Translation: CASSTRTDTQYF.